The sequence of this T cell receptor beta chain was determined in a study of T cells in women clearing cervical HPV infection. Germline V gives CDR1 SGHTA, CDR2 FQGTGA. This CDR3 has 15 amino acids. Deletions cut 5 bases from V and 7 bases from J, with 17 bases between. Note on this clone: The read finishes 3 residues shy of the CDR3 end, and the germline J gene is used to complete it.

Profiled with immunoSEQ multiplex PCR; TCRdb holds only in-frame clones, not every one. Here the sample table reports about 40,000 clones. Prevalent HPV16 infections were excluded; only incident single HPV16 infections included. The V gene is TRBV7-3, the J gene TRBJ1-4; a weak D match, TRBD1 (5 bases). What was sequenced was blood buffy coat. The source of this sequence is a woman between 18 and 70 years old with a cervical HPV16 infection that either progressed to CIN3+ or cleared (not recorded which). CDR3 DNA, as far as it was read: TGTGCCAGCAGCGCCGACGCAGGGTCGGCTGAAAAA. Amino acid sequence: CASSADAGSAEK. The whole CDR3 protein reads CASSADAGSAEKLFF.